This T cell receptor beta chain was sequenced during a study of blood T cell repertoires in COVID-19. The V segment lost 6 bases and the J segment 0 bases; nucleotides outside the gene matches: 10. Germline CDR1 SGHRS, CDR2 YFSETQ. CDR3 length: 18 residues. The protocol was immunoSEQ multiplex PCR, while the TCRdb copy is restricted to in-frame clones and leaves out a portion. This table holds fewer than 450,000 clones, around 86% found once. The genes are TRBV5-1 and TRBJ2-1; 12 bases match TRBD2. Material for sequencing was peripheral blood. The sequence came from a woman between 45 and 65 years old with COVID-19, enrolled during active disease. This CDR3 reads CASNLAGGPGSSYNEQFF. CDR3 sequence (DNA): TGCGCCAGCAACCTAGCGGGAGGGCCAGGGAGCTCCTACAATGAGCAGTTCTTC. The whole variable domain, filled in from reference TRBV5-1 and TRBJ2-1, reads KAGVTQTPRYLIKTRGQQVTLSCSPISGHRSVSWYQQTPGQGLQFLFEYFSETQRNKGNFPGRFSGRQFSNSRSEMNVSTLELGDSALYLCASNLAGGPGSSYNEQFFGPGTRLTVL.